Listed below are T cell receptor beta chains from one sample, sequenced in a study of blood T cell repertoires in COVID-19. Libraries were prepared by immunoSEQ multiplex PCR; TCRdb keeps only in-frame clonotypes and omits some of them. This sample has over 250,000 clones, with less than 90% found just once. The sample taken for sequencing was peripheral blood. These receptors were collected from a human donor in a cohort sampled during active COVID-19. Both conserved end residues are part of each CDR3. The order of the fields is D gene, V gene, CDR3 length, CDR3 protein. A D gene is named only where the DNA matches it firmly.

TRBD2,TRBV4-3,18,CASSKDWAGLANTGELFF
.,TRBV4-2,14,CASSQSDRLYGYTF
.,TRBV5-1,12,CASRKWGDEQFF
.,TRBV5-1,13,CASSSYPGNTIYF
TRBD1,TRBV19,14,CASSIRQGFDEQYF
.,TRBV18,13,CASSPIGDQPQHF
.,TRBV7-9,14,CASNSPPNTGELFF
TRBD1,TRBV28,13,CASSSGQGVRLFF
TRBD1,TRBV2,18,CASSEAGGQGARSLAQHF
.,TRBV5-4,17,CASSGGAGLLNTGELFF
.,TRBV5-1,14,CASIRGGVPGELFF
TRBD1,TRBV28,15,CASSSRQGRLSPLHF
TRBD2,TRBV7-3,15,CASSRLAGGLDTQYF
.,TRBV7-2,14,CASSLEFSYRDKNF
.,TRBV7-2,14,CASSQRNSRPRLNF
.,TRBV13,13,CASSFTGNTEAFF
TRBD1,TRBV11-2,14,CASSLGTGAREQYF
TRBD2,TRBV19,17,CASSTRTSGRSSSEQYF
TRBD1,TRBV28,15,CASRAGTGGRNEQFF
.,TRBV5-1,13,CASSEDGNTEAFF
.,TRBV11-2,15,CASSLIRINSNEQFF
.,TRBV16,16,CASSQSSRAYGAEQYF
TRBD1,TRBV6-5,15,CASSYKVQGPYEQYF
TRBD1,TRBV4-1,18,CASSGGTGRSHRRDTQYF
TRBD1,TRBV7-2,16,CASRGDSSDSGNTIYF
TRBD2,TRBV28,18,CASSILGPSGSGTDTQYF
.,TRBV6-2/TRBV6-3,15,CASSYVAVVNYGYTF
.,TRBV5-8,12,CASSFRGGGAFF
.,TRBV2,13,CASSLNSGVGYTF
TRBD2,TRBV19,17,CASGLAGNLRDTGELFF
TRBD1,TRBV7-2,17,CASSLPAGTGGGYEQYF